The 28 T cell receptor beta chains below come from one sample, sequenced in a study of T cell repertoires in cytomegalovirus infection. TCRdb re-analysed the reads in MiXCR, keeping a single row per CDR3 protein. The sample holds roughly 800,000 distinct CDR3 sequences; about 27% are singletons and the top ten take about 12%. Their antigens are not known. The sequenced sample was cultured CD8+ T cells from PBMCs, obtained from culture after CMV antigen stimulation. The receptors stem from a human donor in good health (CMV status not recorded). Some clones in this sample may be carry-over from other donors' samples.

The chain carries TRBV2 and TRBJ1-1, with 10 bases lining up with TRBD1. After removal of 2 bases from V and 3 bases from J, the junction contained 9 bases not matched to a gene. Germline lookup yields CDR1 SNHLY and CDR2 FYNNEI. The CDR3 consists of 17 residues. This CDR3 is CASSEHRSGTGDTEAFF. The DNA of the CDR3 is TGTGCCAGCAGTGAACACCGTTCCGGGACAGGGGACACTGAAGCTTTCTTT.

This sequence joins TRBV6-2 or TRBV6-3 and TRBJ2-3; no firm D call. The CDR3 spans 12 residues. V shed 10 bases and J shed 0 bases, with 8 bases lying between them. Germline values: CDR1 MNHEY, CDR2 SVGEGT. The CDR3, as DNA: TGTGCCACCCACAGTAGCACAGATACGCAGTATTTT. This translates into CATHSSTDTQYF.

CDR3 sequence reads: CASSLGPGGGQPQHF. In nucleotides, the CDR3 is TGTGCCAGCAGCTTAGGTCCAGGGGGCGGTCAGCCCCAGCATTTT. The chain has TRBV7-6 and TRBJ1-5; TRBD1 matches at 8 bases. This CDR3 contains 15 residues. After removal of 1 base from V and 6 bases from J, the junction contained 5 bases not matched to a gene. Germline CDR1 and CDR2: SGHVS and FNYEAQ.

This clonotype showed up many times. The chain links TRBV7-6 to TRBJ1-5; 7 bases agree with TRBD1. The CDR3 totals 17 residues. Trimming took 1 base from V and 4 from J; bases not matched to a gene: 10. CDR1 is SGHVS, CDR2 FNYEAQ, per germline. The CDR3 region is CASSLGGGESSNQPQHF. CDR3 DNA: TGTGCCAGCAGCTTAGGAGGGGGCGAAAGCTCTAATCAGCCCCAGCATTTT.

This clonotype was counted only a few times. The chain uses TRBV18 and TRBJ2-7; 9 bases line up with TRBD1. The DNA end is a closer match to TRBJ2-3, so the J assignment may be wrong. Germline loops: CDR1 KGHSH, CDR2 LQKENI. The CDR3 is 12 residues long. In DNA form, the CDR3 reads TGTGCCAGCTCACCAAGGACAGGGGAGCAGTATTTT. Its translation is CASSPRTGEQYF.

This clonotype has only a few counts. The CDR3 loop is CASSEHRGHSGSNQPQHF. The CDR3 nucleotides are TGTGCCAGCAGTGAACACAGGGGGCATTCCGGTAGCAATCAGCCCCAGCATTTT. This chain connects TRBV6-1 to TRBJ1-5; TRBD1 matches 9 bases. Germline-derived CDR1 and CDR2 are MNHNS and SASEGT. V was clipped by 2 bases and J by 0 bases; unmatched bases: 8. This CDR3 region has 18 residues.

V and J are TRBV7-9 and TRBJ2-7; tentatively, D is TRBD1 or TRBD2 (5 bases each). V lost 5 bases to trimming and J lost 4 bases, with 15 bases between them. The CDR3 contains 14 residues. The V gene's germline CDR1 is SEHNR and CDR2 FQNEAQ (reference sequence). CDR3 nucleotide sequence: TGTGCCAGCAGCCCAGGGAGCAGAGGATACGAGCAGTACGTC. Translating gives CASSPGSRGYEQYV.

The chain has TRBV6-2 or TRBV6-3 and TRBJ2-1; 11 bases fit TRBD1. The germline gives CDR1 MNHEY, CDR2 SVGEGT. CDR3 length: 16 residues. V was clipped by 2 bases and J by 7 bases; unmatched bases: 7. The CDR3 coding sequence is TGTGCCAGCAGTTACAACGGACAGGGGGCACGGAATGAGCAGTTCTTC. It is translated as CASSYNGQGARNEQFF.

This clonotype was found a few times. V and J are TRBV5-4 and TRBJ1-3; 7 positions agree with TRBD1. The CDR3 has 17 amino acids. Germline loops: CDR1 SGHNT, CDR2 YYREEE (reference sequence). V lost 0 bases, J lost 0 bases, and 6 bases stayed unmatched. In nucleotides, the CDR3 is TGTGCCAGCAGCTTGGCCGAGACAGGGAGCTCTGGAAACACCATATATTTT. Amino acids: CASSLAETGSSGNTIYF.

V is TRBV6-6 and J is TRBJ2-7; D is perhaps TRBD2 (7 bases). The V end lost 2 bases, the J end lost 6 bases, and 14 bases lay between the germline ends. CDR3 length: 14 residues. In germline, CDR1 is MNHNY, CDR2 SVGAGI (reference sequence). The CDR3 bases are TGTGCCAGCAGTTACGAGGGGGGGTCGTTCGAGCAGTACTTC. This translates into CASSYEGGSFEQYF.

This clonotype was observed at least ten times. This chain uses TRBV7-8 with TRBJ2-3; 12 nucleotides align to TRBD2. The CDR3 length is 17 residues. Germline V gene data show CDR1 as SGHVS and CDR2 as FQNEAQ. Trimming cost V 0 bases and J 1 base; bases outside gene matches: 2. The CDR3 nucleotides are TGTGCCAGCAGCTTAGCTGCTAGCGGGGGGGGCACAGATACGCAGTATTTT. The encoded protein is CASSLAASGGGTDTQYF. Together with reference TRBV7-8 and TRBJ2-3, the CDR3 gives the full variable domain: GAGVSQSPRYKVAKRGQDVALRCDPISGHVSLFWYQQALGQGPEFLTYFQNEAQLDKSGLPSDRFFAERPEGSVSTLKIQRTQQEDSAVYLCASSLAASGGGTDTQYFGPGTRLTVL.

This clonotype was picked up many times. V usage is TRBV12-3 or TRBV12-4 and J usage is TRBJ1-1; TRBD1 might be the D (5 bases). The length of the CDR3 is 16 residues. V was trimmed by 1 base and J by 3 bases, leaving 15 bases between them. The CDR3 DNA reads as TGTGCCAGCAGTTTAGGGTGGGGGGATAAGGACACTGAAGCTTTCTTT. Its protein is CASSLGWGDKDTEAFF.

This clonotype was picked up a small number of times. The chain has TRBV7-2 and TRBJ1-1, with 9 positions matching TRBD1. CDR3 size: 16 residues. CDR1 and CDR2 (germline): SGHTA, FQGNSA. J lost 7 bases, V lost 3 bases, and 12 bases had no gene match. The CDR3 spells CASSFTGGEPTFEAFF. The CDR3 DNA reads TGTGCCAGCAGCTTCACAGGGGGCGAGCCAACCTTTGAAGCTTTCTTT.

This clonotype has more than one count but fewer than ten. This rearrangement joins TRBV7-8 to TRBJ2-1; no definite D call. This CDR3 comprises 14 residues. Germline V gives CDR1 SGHVS, CDR2 FQNEAQ. The germline V and J ends were trimmed by 1 base and 4 bases, with 8 bases remaining between them. The chain's CDR3 is CASSLVGQYNEQFF. CDR3 coding DNA: TGTGCCAGCAGCTTAGTCGGGCAGTACAATGAGCAGTTCTTC.

The J gene is TRBJ2-1, the V gene TRBV19, with TRBD1 as a possible D gene (5 bases). V was clipped by 6 bases and J by 9 bases, with 18 bases between them. Germline-derived CDR1 and CDR2 are LNHDA and SQIVND (reference sequence). The CDR3 loop spans 14 amino acids. CDR3 sequence (DNA): TGTGCCAGTAGGCCCGATTGGGGCGGCGGTGAGCAGTTCTTC. Its protein is CASRPDWGGGEQFF.

The chain recombines TRBV27 with TRBJ2-7; D tentatively reads TRBD1 or TRBD2 (5 bases each). The length of the CDR3 is 17 residues. CDR1 and CDR2 (germline): MNHEY, SMNVEV (reference sequence). V lost 6 bases and J 2 bases, leaving 23 bases between the germline ends. The CDR3 region is CASRSQDRTEVPYEQYF. CDR3 DNA: TGTGCCAGCAGATCACAGGATAGGACGGAGGTCCCCTACGAGCAGTACTTC.

The chain joins TRBV6-5 to TRBJ1-2; D not resolved. The CDR3 contains 12 residues. V lost 5 bases, J lost 5 bases, and 9 bases lay in between. Germline V CDR1 and CDR2: MNHEY, SVGAGI. The CDR3 region has the DNA TGTGCCAGCAGTCACACAGAGTATGGCTACACCTTC. Its protein product is CASSHTEYGYTF.

This clonotype was seen a few times. The V call is TRBV23-1, the J call TRBJ2-1, with D unresolved. TRBV23-1 qualifies as an ORF whose function is uncertain. The length of the CDR3 is 14 residues. CDR3 sequence reads: CAKLGMRSYNEQFF. In nucleotides, the CDR3 is TGCGCAAAGTTGGGGATGCGCTCCTACAATGAGCAGTTCTTC.

This clonotype is a singleton in its sample. This rearrangement joins TRBV6-2 or TRBV6-3 to TRBJ2-7, with D tentatively TRBD2 (7 bases). The V gene's germline CDR1 is MNHEY and CDR2 SVGEGT. The CDR3 loop spans 14 amino acids. V shed 2 bases and J shed 2 bases, with 10 bases lying between them. CDR3 in amino acids: CASSYMGGPYEQYV. The CDR3 DNA reads as TGTGCCAGCAGTTACATGGGGGGGCCCTACGAGCAGTACGTC.

Ten or more counts support this clonotype. The chain combines TRBV7-6 with TRBJ2-2; D call uncertain. V was cut by 4 bases and J by 6 bases, with 6 bases left in between. CDR3 length: 12 amino acids. Germline CDR1 SGHVS, CDR2 FNYEAQ. The CDR3 protein is CASSWAAGELFF. In DNA, the CDR3 is TGTGCCAGCAGCTGGGCGGCCGGGGAGCTGTTTTTT. Variable domain in full (rest from reference TRBV7-6 and TRBJ2-2): GAGVSQSPRYKVTKRGQDVALRCDPISGHVSLYWYRQALGQGPEFLTYFNYEAQQDKSGLPNDRFSAERPEGSISTLTIQRTEQRDSAMYRCASSWAAGELFFGEGSRLTVL.

This clonotype was found a few times. V and J are TRBV6-6 and TRBJ2-5, with D possibly being TRBD1 (6 bases). Per the germline V gene, CDR1 is MNHNY and CDR2 is SVGAGI (reference sequence). This CDR3 is 15 amino acids long. The V end lost 3 bases, the J end lost 1 base, and 12 bases lay between the germline ends. The CDR3 coding sequence is TGTGCCAGCAGTTATCAATGGGGGCCCCAAGAGACCCAGTACTTC. Its translation is CASSYQWGPQETQYF.

This clonotype has more than one count but fewer than ten. The V and J genes are TRBV19 and TRBJ1-1; 7 positions agree with TRBD1. Germline CDR1 is LNHDA and CDR2 is SQIVND (reference sequence). The V and J ends lost 5 bases and 8 bases, in that order; junction bases with no gene match: 11. The CDR3 contains 14 residues. The CDR3 bases are TGTGCCAGTAGTGTGACAGGGTTCGGGCCAGAAGCTTTCTTT. Translating gives CASSVTGFGPEAFF.

This clonotype was observed a handful of times. This chain uses TRBV11-2 with TRBJ1-1; D perhaps matches TRBD1 (5 bases). This CDR3 region has 13 residues. V lost 7 bases and J 5 bases, leaving 14 bases between the germline ends. The germline CDR1 and CDR2 sequences are SGHAT and FQNNGV. DNA for the CDR3: TGTGCCAGCACTAAGGGACCGGGGACTGAAGCTTTCTTT. It encodes CASTKGPGTEAFF.

This clonotype was detected once. This chain joins TRBV19 and TRBJ2-7; TRBD1 matches at 8 bases. Germline V gives CDR1 LNHDA, CDR2 SQIVND (reference sequence). J gave up 5 bases and V 6 bases, and 3 bases lay outside the gene matches. The CDR3 covers 12 residues. The CDR3 loop reads CASRTGANEQYF. The CDR3 nucleotides read TGTGCCAGTAGGACAGGGGCCAACGAGCAGTACTTC.

The CDR3 bases are TGTGCCAGCAGCGTTTTCTTAAGTCCAAGCACAGATACGCAGTATTTT. It encodes CASSVFLSPSTDTQYF. This chain joins TRBV9 and TRBJ2-3; no firm D call. Germline loops: CDR1 SGDLS, CDR2 YYNGEE. V was clipped by 2 bases and J by 0 bases, with 13 bases between them. The CDR3 loop spans 16 amino acids.

This clonotype showed up just a few times. This chain joins TRBV6-5 and TRBJ2-1, with D possibly matching TRBD2 (5 bases). Germline V gene lookup returns CDR1 MNHEY and CDR2 SVGAGI. With 0 bases removed from V and 6 bases from J, the gap between germline ends came to 9 bases. The CDR3 has 14 residues. The CDR3 spells CASSYSGSANEQFF. The CDR3 DNA reads TGTGCCAGCAGTTACTCGGGTAGCGCCAATGAGCAGTTCTTC.

This clonotype appeared a few times. J is TRBJ2-5 and V is TRBV9; D tentatively reads TRBD1 or TRBD2 (5 bases each). With 0 bases removed from V and 0 bases from J, the gap between germline ends came to 12 bases. This CDR3 is 16 amino acids long. Germline loops: CDR1 SGDLS, CDR2 YYNGEE. The CDR3 coding sequence is TGTGCCAGCAGCGTAGACGGGGACGTGTACCAAGAGACCCAGTACTTC. It yields the protein CASSVDGDVYQETQYF.

This rearrangement joins TRBV3-1 to TRBJ2-7, with 9 bases aligning to TRBD1. V lost 3 bases and J lost 4; bases outside the gene matches: 10. Germline assignment: CDR1 LGHDT and CDR2 YNNKEL (reference sequence). The CDR3 is 16 amino acids. The CDR3 region has the DNA TGTGCCAGCAGCCAGGGCCACGGGACAGGGCTATACGAGCAGTACTTC. Encoded protein: CASSQGHGTGLYEQYF.